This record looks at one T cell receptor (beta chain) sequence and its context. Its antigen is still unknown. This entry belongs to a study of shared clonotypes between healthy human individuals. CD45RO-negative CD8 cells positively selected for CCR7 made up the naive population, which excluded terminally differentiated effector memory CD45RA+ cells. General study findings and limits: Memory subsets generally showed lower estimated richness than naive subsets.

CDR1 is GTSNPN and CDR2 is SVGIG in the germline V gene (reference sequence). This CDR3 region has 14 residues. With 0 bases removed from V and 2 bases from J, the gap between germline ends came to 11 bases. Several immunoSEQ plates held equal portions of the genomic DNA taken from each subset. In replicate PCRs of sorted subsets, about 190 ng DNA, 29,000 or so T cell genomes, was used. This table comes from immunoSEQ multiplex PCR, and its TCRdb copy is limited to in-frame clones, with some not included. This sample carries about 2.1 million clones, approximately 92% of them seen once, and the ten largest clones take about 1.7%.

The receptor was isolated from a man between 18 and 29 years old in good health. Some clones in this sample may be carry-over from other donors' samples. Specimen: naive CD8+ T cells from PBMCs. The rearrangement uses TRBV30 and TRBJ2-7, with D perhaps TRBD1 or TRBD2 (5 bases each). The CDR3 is CAWSVPGGTYEQYF. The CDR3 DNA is TGTGCCTGGAGTGTTCCTGGGGGAACCTACGAGCAGTACTTC.